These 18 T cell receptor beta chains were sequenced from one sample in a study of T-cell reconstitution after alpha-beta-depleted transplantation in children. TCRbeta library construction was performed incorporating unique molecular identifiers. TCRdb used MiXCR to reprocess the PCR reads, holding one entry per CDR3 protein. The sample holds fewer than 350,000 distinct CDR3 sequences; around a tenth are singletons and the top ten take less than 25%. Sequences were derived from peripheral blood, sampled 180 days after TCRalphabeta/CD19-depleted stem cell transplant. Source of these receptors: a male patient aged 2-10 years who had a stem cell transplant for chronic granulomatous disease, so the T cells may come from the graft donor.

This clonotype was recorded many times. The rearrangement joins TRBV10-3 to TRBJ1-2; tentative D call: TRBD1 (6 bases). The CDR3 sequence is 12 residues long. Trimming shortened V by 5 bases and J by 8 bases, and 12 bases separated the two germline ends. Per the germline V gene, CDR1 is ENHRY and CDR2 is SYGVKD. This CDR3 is CAISPGVLGYTF. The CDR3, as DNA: TGTGCCATCAGTCCAGGGGTTTTGGGCTACACCTTC.

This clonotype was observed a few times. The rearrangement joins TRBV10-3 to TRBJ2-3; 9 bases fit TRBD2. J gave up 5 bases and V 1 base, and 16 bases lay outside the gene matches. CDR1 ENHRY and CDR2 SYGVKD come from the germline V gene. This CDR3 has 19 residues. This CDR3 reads CAISEWERSSGSSGDTQYF. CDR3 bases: TGTGCCATCAGTGAGTGGGAACGGAGTAGCGGGAGCTCGGGAGATACGCAGTATTTT.

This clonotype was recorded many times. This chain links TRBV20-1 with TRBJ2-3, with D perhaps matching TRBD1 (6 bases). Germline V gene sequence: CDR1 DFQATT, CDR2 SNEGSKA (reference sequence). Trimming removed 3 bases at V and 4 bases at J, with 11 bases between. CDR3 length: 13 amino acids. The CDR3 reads CSARNRVADTQYF. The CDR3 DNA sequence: TGCAGTGCTAGGAACAGGGTGGCAGATACGCAGTATTTT.

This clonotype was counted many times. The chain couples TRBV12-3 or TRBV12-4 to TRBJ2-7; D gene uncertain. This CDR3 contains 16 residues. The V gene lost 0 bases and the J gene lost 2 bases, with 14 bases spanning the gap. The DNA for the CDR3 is TGTGCCAGCAGTTTAGCGGGCATACTTGGCACCTACGAGCAGTACTTC. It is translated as CASSLAGILGTYEQYF.

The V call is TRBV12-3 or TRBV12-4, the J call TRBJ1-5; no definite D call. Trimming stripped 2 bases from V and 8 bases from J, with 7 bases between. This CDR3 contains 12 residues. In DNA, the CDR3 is TGTGCCAGCAGTTTAAACGTGGAGCCCCAGCATTTT. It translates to CASSLNVEPQHF.

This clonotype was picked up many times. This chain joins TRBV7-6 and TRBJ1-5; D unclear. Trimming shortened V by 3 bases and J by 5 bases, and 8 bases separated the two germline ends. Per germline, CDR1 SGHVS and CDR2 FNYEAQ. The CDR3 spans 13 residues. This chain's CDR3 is CASSFYGDQPQHF. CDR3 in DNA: TGTGCCAGCAGCTTTTACGGGGATCAGCCCCAGCATTTT.

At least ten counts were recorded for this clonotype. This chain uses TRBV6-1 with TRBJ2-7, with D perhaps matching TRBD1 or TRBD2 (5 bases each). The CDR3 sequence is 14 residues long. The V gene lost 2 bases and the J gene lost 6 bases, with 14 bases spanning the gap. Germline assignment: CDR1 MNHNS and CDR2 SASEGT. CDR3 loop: CASSEKMRGSEQYF. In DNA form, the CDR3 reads TGTGCCAGCAGTGAAAAGATGAGGGGCTCCGAGCAGTACTTC.

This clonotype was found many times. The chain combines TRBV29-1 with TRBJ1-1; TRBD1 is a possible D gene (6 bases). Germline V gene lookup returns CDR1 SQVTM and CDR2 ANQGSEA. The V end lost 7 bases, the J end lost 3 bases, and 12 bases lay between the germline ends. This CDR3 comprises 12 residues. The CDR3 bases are TGCAGCGCACCGGACAGTGACACTGAAGCTTTCTTT. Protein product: CSAPDSDTEAFF.

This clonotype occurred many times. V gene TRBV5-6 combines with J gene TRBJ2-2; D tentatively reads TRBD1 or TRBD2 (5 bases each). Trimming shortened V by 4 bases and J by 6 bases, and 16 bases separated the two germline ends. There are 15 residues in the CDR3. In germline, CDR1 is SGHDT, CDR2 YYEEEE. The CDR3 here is CASSKPGPAAGELFF. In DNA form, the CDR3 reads TGTGCCAGCAGCAAACCGGGGCCTGCAGCCGGGGAGCTGTTTTTT.

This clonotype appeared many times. The CDR3 spells CATSRSTSSGQETQYF. CDR3 DNA: TGTGCCACCAGCAGATCGACTAGTTCTGGGCAAGAGACCCAGTACTTC. This chain links TRBV15 with TRBJ2-5; maybe TRBD2 (6 bases). CDR3 length equals 16 residues. V lost 2 bases and J lost 2, with 15 bases in between. Germline V CDR1 and CDR2: LNHNV, YYDKDF (reference sequence).

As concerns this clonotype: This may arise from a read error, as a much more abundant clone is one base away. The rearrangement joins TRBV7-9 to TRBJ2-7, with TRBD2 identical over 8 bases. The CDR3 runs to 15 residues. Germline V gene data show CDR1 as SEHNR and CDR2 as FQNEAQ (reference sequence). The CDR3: CASSAGGASSYEEYF. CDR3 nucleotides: TGTGCCAGCAGCGCCGGGGGGGCGAGCTCCTACGAGGAGTACTTC. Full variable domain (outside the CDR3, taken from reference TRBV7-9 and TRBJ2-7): DTGVSQNPRHKITKRGQNVTFRCDPISEHNRLYWYRQTLGQGPEFLTYFQNEAQLEKSRLLSDRFSAERPKGSFSTLEIQRTEQGDSAMYLCASSAGGASSYEEYFGPGTRLTVT.

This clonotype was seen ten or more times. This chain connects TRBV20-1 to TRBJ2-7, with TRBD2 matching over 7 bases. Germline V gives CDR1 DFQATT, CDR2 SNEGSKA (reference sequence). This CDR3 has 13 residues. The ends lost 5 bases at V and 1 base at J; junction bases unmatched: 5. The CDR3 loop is CSAHSGRSYEQYF. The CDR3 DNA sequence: TGCAGTGCTCATAGCGGGCGTTCCTACGAGCAGTACTTC.

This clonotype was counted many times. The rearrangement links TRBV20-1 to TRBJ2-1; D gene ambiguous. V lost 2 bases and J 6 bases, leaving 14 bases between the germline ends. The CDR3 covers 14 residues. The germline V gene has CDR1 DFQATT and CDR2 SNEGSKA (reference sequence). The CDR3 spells CSARNQRPLNEQFF. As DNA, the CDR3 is TGCAGTGCTAGAAATCAGAGACCCCTCAATGAGCAGTTCTTC.

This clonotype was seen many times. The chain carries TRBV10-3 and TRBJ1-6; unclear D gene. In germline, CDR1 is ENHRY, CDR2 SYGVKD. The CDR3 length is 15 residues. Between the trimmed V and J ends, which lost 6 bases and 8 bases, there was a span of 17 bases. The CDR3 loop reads CAISAPNLGDSPLHF. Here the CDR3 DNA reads TGTGCCATCAGCGCTCCAAATTTGGGTGATTCACCCCTCCACTTT.

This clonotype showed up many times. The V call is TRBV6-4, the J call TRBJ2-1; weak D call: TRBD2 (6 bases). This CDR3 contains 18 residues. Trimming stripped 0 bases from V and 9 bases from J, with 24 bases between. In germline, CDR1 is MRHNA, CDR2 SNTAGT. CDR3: CASSDSPLPGPSEGEQFF. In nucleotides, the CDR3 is TGTGCCAGCAGTGACTCTCCCTTACCGGGGCCCTCGGAGGGTGAGCAGTTCTTC.

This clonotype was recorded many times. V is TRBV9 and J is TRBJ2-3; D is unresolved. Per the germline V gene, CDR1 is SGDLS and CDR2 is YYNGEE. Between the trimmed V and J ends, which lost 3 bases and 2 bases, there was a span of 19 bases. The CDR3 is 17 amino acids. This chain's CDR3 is CASSAHEGLSYTDTQYF. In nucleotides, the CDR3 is TGTGCCAGCAGCGCCCATGAAGGGCTAAGTTACACAGATACGCAGTATTTT.

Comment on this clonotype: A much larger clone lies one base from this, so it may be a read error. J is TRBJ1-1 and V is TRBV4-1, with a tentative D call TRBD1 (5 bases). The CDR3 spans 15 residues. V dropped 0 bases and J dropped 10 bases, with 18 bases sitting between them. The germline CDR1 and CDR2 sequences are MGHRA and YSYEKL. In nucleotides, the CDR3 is TGCGCCAGCAGCCAAGATCGCATAGGGGCCCCTGTAGCTTTCTTT. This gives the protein CASSQDRIGAPVAFF.

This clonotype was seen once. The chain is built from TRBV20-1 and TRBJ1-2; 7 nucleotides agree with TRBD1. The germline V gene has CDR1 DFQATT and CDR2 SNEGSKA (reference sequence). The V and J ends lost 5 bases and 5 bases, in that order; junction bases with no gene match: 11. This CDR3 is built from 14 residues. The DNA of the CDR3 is TGCAGTGCTCGCCTGAGACAGGGACTATATGGCTACACCTTC. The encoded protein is CSARLRQGLYGYTF.